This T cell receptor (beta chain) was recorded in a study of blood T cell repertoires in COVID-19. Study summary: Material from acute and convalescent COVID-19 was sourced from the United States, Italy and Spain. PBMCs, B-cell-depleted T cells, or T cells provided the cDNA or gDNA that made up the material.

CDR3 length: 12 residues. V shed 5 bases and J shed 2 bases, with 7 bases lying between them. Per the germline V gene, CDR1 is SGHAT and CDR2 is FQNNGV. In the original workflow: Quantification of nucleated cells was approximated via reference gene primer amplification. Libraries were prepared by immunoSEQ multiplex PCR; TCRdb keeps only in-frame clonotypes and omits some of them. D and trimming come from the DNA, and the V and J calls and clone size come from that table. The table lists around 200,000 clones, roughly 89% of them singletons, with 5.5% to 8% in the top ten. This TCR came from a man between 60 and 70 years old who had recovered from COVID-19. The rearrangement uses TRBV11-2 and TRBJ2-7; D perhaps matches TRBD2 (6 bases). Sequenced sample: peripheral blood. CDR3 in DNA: TGTGCCAGCAGCCCGGGGGCCTACGAGCAGTACTTC. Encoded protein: CASSPGAYEQYF.